This entry lists 5 T cell receptor beta chains sequenced from one sample in a study of T cell responses to AZD1222 COVID-19 vaccine. Using immunoSEQ multiplex PCR, the repertoire was profiled, and TCRdb retains in-frame clones only, with some absent. The sample records nearly 95,000 clones, around 87% being singletons. The starting material was peripheral blood, obtained 28 days after the second AZD1222 dose. The receptor source for this set is an adult who received the AZD1222 COVID-19 vaccine.

The rearrangement links TRBV27 to TRBJ2-2, with D maybe TRBD1 (6 bases). CDR1 and CDR2 (germline): MNHEY, SMNVEV (reference sequence). Trimming removed 6 bases from V and 7 bases from J, with 9 bases in between. The CDR3 consists of 12 residues. The CDR3 loop is CASRLGGGELFF. CDR3 DNA sequence: TGTGCCAGCAGACTAGGGGGCGGGGAGCTGTTTTTT.

The chain is built from TRBV7-2 and TRBJ2-2; D remains unclear. V was shortened by 1 base and J by 4 bases, with 13 bases between the two germline ends. The CDR3 has 16 residues. Germline V gene sequence: CDR1 SGHTA, CDR2 FQGNSA. CDR3 protein: CASSLGLVRATGELFF. The CDR3 DNA sequence: TGTGCCAGCAGCTTAGGGTTAGTTCGTGCCACCGGGGAGCTGTTTTTT.

This chain joins TRBV7-9 and TRBJ2-5, with a possible D match to TRBD1 (5 bases). This CDR3 contains 16 residues. Per germline, CDR1 SEHNR and CDR2 FQNEAQ (reference sequence). Trimming removed 4 bases from V and 4 bases from J, with 19 bases in between. CDR3 bases: TGTGCCAGCAGCTATGCAGGACATCGAAGAGTAGAGACCCAGTACTTC. It yields the protein CASSYAGHRRVETQYF. The full variable domain, completed using reference TRBV7-9 and TRBJ2-5, is DTGVSQNPRHKITKRGQNVTFRCDPISEHNRLYWYRQTLGQGPEFLTYFQNEAQLEKSRLLSDRFSAERPKGSFSTLEIQRTEQGDSAMYLCASSYAGHRRVETQYFGPGTRLLVL.

This chain joins TRBV6-5 and TRBJ2-7, with TRBD1 matching over 8 bases. V lost 0 bases and J lost 7; bases outside the gene matches: 8. CDR3 size: 15 residues. Looked up from germline, CDR1 is MNHEY and CDR2 is SVGAGI. CDR3 in amino acids: CASSYSGTGQGEQYF. The CDR3 DNA follows: TGTGCCAGCAGTTACTCCGGGACAGGTCAAGGGGAGCAGTACTTC.

Only one count was recorded for this clone. This chain uses TRBV7-2 with TRBJ2-5; 7 bases line up with TRBD2. The CDR3 sequence is 17 residues long. CDR1 is SGHTA, CDR2 FQGNSA, per germline. After removal of 1 base from V and 5 bases from J, the junction contained 13 bases not matched to a gene. The CDR3 coding sequence is TGTGCCAGCAGCTTAGGGCCCTCGGGACTATCTCGGGAGACCCAGTACTTC. It is translated as CASSLGPSGLSRETQYF.